Following are 13 T cell receptor beta chains from one sample sequenced in a study of blood T cell repertoires in COVID-19. Measured with immunoSEQ multiplex PCR; TCRdb has only the in-frame clones, and not every one. The sample has roughly 380,000 clones, more than 70% seen once. Sequenced input: PBMCs or T cells enriched from blood (not recorded which). These receptors came from a man between 25 and 39 years old who had recovered from COVID-19.

Comments on this clone: A much larger clone lies one base from this, so it may be a read error. The chain uses TRBV30 and TRBJ1-5; 7 positions agree with TRBD1. The length of the CDR3 is 13 residues. V lost 2 bases, J lost 4 bases, and 2 bases stayed unmatched. Germline CDR1 GTSNPN, CDR2 SVGIG (reference sequence). CDR3 sequence: CAWSTGENQPQHF. CDR3 bases: TGTGCCTGGAGTACAGGGGAGAATCAGCCCCAGCATTTT.

In its sample, this clone was seen once. The chain combines TRBV4-1 with TRBJ2-7; 9 nucleotides line up with TRBD1. There are 15 residues in the CDR3. Germline trimming cut 2 bases from V and 5 bases from J; bases unmatched to any gene: 7. Per the germline V gene, CDR1 is MGHRA and CDR2 is YSYEKL. In DNA form, the CDR3 reads TGCGCCAGCAGCCAACCCCGGGACAGGGTCCACGAGCAGTACTTC. Translation gives CASSQPRDRVHEQYF.

J is TRBJ2-2 and V is TRBV9; D is perhaps TRBD1 (6 bases). The CDR3 is 15 residues long. V was shortened by 4 bases and J by 0 bases, with 10 bases between the two germline ends. Germline loops: CDR1 SGDLS, CDR2 YYNGEE. The CDR3 is CASSPGHANTGELFF. In DNA, the CDR3 is TGTGCCAGCAGCCCGGGACACGCGAACACCGGGGAGCTGTTTTTT.

The rearrangement joins TRBV5-1 to TRBJ2-2, with 9 bases aligning to TRBD1. V dropped 4 bases and J dropped 7; count of bases not matched to a gene: 11. The CDR3 totals 16 residues. CDR1 and CDR2 (germline): SGHRS, YFSETQ. CDR3 sequence reads: CASSPSAGDRVGELFF. The CDR3 DNA sequence: TGCGCCAGCAGCCCTTCCGCAGGGGACAGGGTCGGGGAGCTGTTTTTT.

This sequence joins TRBV4-1 and TRBJ1-3; D unresolved. This CDR3 is 15 amino acids long. The V gene lost 0 bases and the J gene lost 0 bases, with 6 bases spanning the gap. In germline, CDR1 is MGHRA, CDR2 YSYEKL. The CDR3 loop reads CASSQDPGSGNTIYF. CDR3 bases: TGCGCCAGCAGCCAAGATCCCGGCTCTGGAAACACCATATATTTT.

This chain uses TRBV19 with TRBJ1-2, with 7 bases identical to TRBD1. The CDR3 loop spans 15 amino acids. From germline, CDR1 is LNHDA and CDR2 SQIVND (reference sequence). The V segment lost 6 bases and the J segment 5 bases; nucleotides outside the gene matches: 12. CDR3 sequence (DNA): TGTGCCAGTAGCTTGACAGGGCGGATGAATTATGGCTACACCTTC. Translating it yields CASSLTGRMNYGYTF.

This chain connects TRBV15 to TRBJ1-5, with 9 bases aligning to TRBD1. Germline CDR1 and CDR2: LNHNV and YYDKDF (reference sequence). V trimming: 3 bases; J trimming: 4 bases; junction bases outside the gene matches: 4. CDR3 size: 15 residues. In DNA form, the CDR3 reads TGTGCCACCAGCAGGGGGACAGGGATAAATCAGCCCCAGCATTTT. It is translated as CATSRGTGINQPQHF.

The gene calls are TRBV7-9 and TRBJ1-2; D not certain. This CDR3 region has 16 residues. From germline, CDR1 is SEHNR and CDR2 FQNEAQ (reference sequence). V lost 0 bases to trimming and J lost 0 bases, with 11 bases between them. DNA of the CDR3: TGTGCCAGCAGCTTAGCGTTACACGATACTAACTATGGCTACACCTTC. Amino acids: CASSLALHDTNYGYTF. Drawing the rest from reference TRBV7-9 and TRBJ1-2, the complete variable domain is DTGVSQNPRHKITKRGQNVTFRCDPISEHNRLYWYRQTLGQGPEFLTYFQNEAQLEKSRLLSDRFSAERPKGSFSTLEIQRTEQGDSAMYLCASSLALHDTNYGYTFGSGTRLTVV.

This clone is a singleton in its sample. The CDR3 region has the DNA TGTGCCAGCAGTGAATGGACAGCTGGAAACACCATATATTTT. Residues: CASSEWTAGNTIYF. This chain connects TRBV2 to TRBJ1-3, with D tentatively TRBD1 (6 bases). The CDR3 consists of 14 residues. Per germline, CDR1 SNHLY and CDR2 FYNNEI. Trimming took 2 bases from V and 2 from J, leaving 7 bases between them.

The chain couples TRBV6-1 to TRBJ1-2; TRBD1 matches 12 bases. The V and J ends lost 2 bases and 7 bases, in that order; junction bases with no gene match: 20. The length of the CDR3 is 20 residues. In germline, CDR1 is MNHNS, CDR2 SASEGT. CDR3 region: CASSEWGNVGTGGAYGGYTF. In DNA form, the CDR3 reads TGTGCCAGCAGTGAATGGGGGAATGTTGGGACAGGGGGCGCTTACGGTGGCTACACCTTC.

This clone came up once. The rearrangement links TRBV19 to TRBJ1-3; 8 bases match TRBD1. The CDR3 contains 15 residues. The germline CDR1 and CDR2 sequences are LNHDA and SQIVND (reference sequence). V dropped 6 bases and J dropped 3; count of bases not matched to a gene: 7. In nucleotides, the CDR3 is TGTGCCAGTAGCTACGTGACAGGGGATGGAAACACCATATATTTT. Its protein product is CASSYVTGDGNTIYF.

The J gene is TRBJ2-1, the V gene TRBV19, with 14 nucleotides matching TRBD2. Trimming took 8 bases from V and 9 from J; bases not matched to a gene: 6. CDR1 LNHDA and CDR2 SQIVND come from the germline V gene (reference sequence). The CDR3 contains 14 residues. CDR3 protein: CASLRTSGGFEQFF. In DNA, the CDR3 is TGTGCCAGTCTCAGGACTAGCGGGGGGTTTGAGCAGTTCTTC.

V usage is TRBV5-4 and J usage is TRBJ2-1; the D gene is possibly TRBD2 (6 bases). V lost 0 bases, J lost 6 bases, and 16 bases lay in between. The germline V gene has CDR1 SGHNT and CDR2 YYREEE (reference sequence). This CDR3 is built from 16 residues. The CDR3 DNA reads as TGTGCCAGCAGCTTGGCGTTCTGGCAGGAGGGCAATGAGCAGTTCTTC. Protein: CASSLAFWQEGNEQFF.